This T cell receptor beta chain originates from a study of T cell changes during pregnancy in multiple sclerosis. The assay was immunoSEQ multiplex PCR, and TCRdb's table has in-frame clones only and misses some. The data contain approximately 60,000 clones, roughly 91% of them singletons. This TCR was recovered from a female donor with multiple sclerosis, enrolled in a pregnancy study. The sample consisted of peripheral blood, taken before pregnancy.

The CDR3 sequence: CASSSTGAYSPLHF. The CDR3 DNA is TGTGCCAGCAGCTCGACAGGGGCATATTCACCCCTCCACTTT. The rearrangement joins TRBV11-1 to TRBJ1-6; TRBD1 agrees at 8 bases. CDR3 length equals 14 residues. Trimming took 4 bases from V and 8 from J; bases not matched to a gene: 4. Germline V lookup: CDR1 SGHAT, CDR2 FQDESV (reference sequence).